The 14 T cell receptor beta chains listed next were all sequenced from one sample in a study of CD8 T cells in ankylosing spondylitis (dated by TCRdb to 2017 to 2019). Library method: 5' RACE. TCRdb records Illumina HiSeq 2500 as the sequencer. TCRdb passed the public sequencing reads through fastp at Q25 and MiXCR, retaining productive beta sequences. Under each unique CDR3 protein, matching rows form one entry showing the most common genes and DNA. The sample table holds approximately 260,000 distinct CDR3 sequences, of which 15% to 20% were seen once. The ten largest clones take up approximately 32% of the sample. Sequences were obtained from blood, either unsorted or a sorted T cell fraction (not recorded which). These receptor sequences come from a male donor with ankylosing spondylitis or in good health (not recorded which).

In this sample, this clonotype turned up many times. J is TRBJ2-7 and V is TRBV7-9, with TRBD2 as a possible D gene (6 bases). The germline V gene has CDR1 SEHNR and CDR2 FQNEAQ (reference sequence). The CDR3 is 14 residues long. The V end was cut by 5 bases, the J end by 6 bases, with 17 bases between. The CDR3 nucleotides read TGTGCCAGCAGCCACGGGAGTTTGGTTTTCGAGCAGTACTTC. Translated: CASSHGSLVFEQYF.

This clonotype came up many times. The rearrangement links TRBV4-3 to TRBJ2-7; TRBD2 agrees at 7 bases. The CDR3 runs 15 residues. Germline V gene data show CDR1 as LGHNA and CDR2 as YSLEER. The J segment lost 0 bases and the V segment lost 0 bases, leaving 2 bases of the junction unmatched. This CDR3 is CASSQDRDYSYEQYF. The CDR3 coding sequence is TGCGCCAGCAGCCAAGACCGGGACTACTCCTACGAGCAGTACTTC.

The sample holds a few counts of this clonotype. The chain carries TRBV29-1 and TRBJ1-3; possible D gene TRBD1, 6 bases. Trimming stripped 6 bases from V and 2 bases from J, with 14 bases between. Germline-derived CDR1 and CDR2 are SQVTM and ANQGSEA. The CDR3 has 14 amino acids. Here the CDR3 reads CSVTRTDAGNTIYF. The CDR3, as DNA: TGCAGCGTAACCCGGACAGACGCTGGAAACACCATATATTTT.

This clonotype was counted a few times. The chain uses TRBV29-1 and TRBJ2-7; D uncertain. The V gene lost 5 bases and the J gene lost 2 bases, with 16 bases spanning the gap. CDR3 length: 14 residues. Looked up from germline, CDR1 is SQVTM and CDR2 is ANQGSEA. The chain's CDR3 is CSVIASVTPYEQYF. Written as DNA, the CDR3 is TGCAGCGTTATCGCCTCAGTGACCCCCTACGAGCAGTACTTC.

This clonotype was detected many times. The chain recombines TRBV29-1 with TRBJ2-7, with D possibly being TRBD1 (5 bases). V lost 4 bases, J lost 7 bases, and 11 bases lay in between. Germline V gene sequence: CDR1 SQVTM, CDR2 ANQGSEA. The CDR3 is 11 residues long. CDR3 in DNA: TGCAGCGTTGGTTTATCAGGGGAGCAGTACTTC. Translating it yields CSVGLSGEQYF.

For this clonotype: The junction does not match germline at one end; this may be a read error. The chain uses TRBV7-7 and TRBJ2-1, with D perhaps matching TRBD2 (5 bases). The CDR3 covers 14 residues. Germline V lookup: CDR1 SSHAT, CDR2 FNYEAQ (reference sequence). The CDR3 DNA reads TGTGCTAGCAGCTTAGAGGGCAGGTACAATGAGCAGTTCTTC. This gives the protein CASSLEGRYNEQFF.

This clonotype showed up just a few times. J is TRBJ2-2 and V is TRBV2, with 11 positions matching TRBD2. The CDR3 length is 16 residues. Per germline, CDR1 SNHLY and CDR2 FYNNEI. With 7 bases clipped from V and 2 bases from J, the junction kept 6 bases outside the gene matches. CDR3 residues: CASTGTSGPNTGELFF. CDR3 DNA: TGTGCCAGCACCGGGACTAGCGGACCTAACACCGGGGAGCTGTTTTTT.

The genes are TRBV4-2 and TRBJ2-7; 8 bases are a match to TRBD2. V was pared by 0 bases and J by 1 base, with 5 bases of the junction left unmatched. Germline CDR1 and CDR2: LGHNA and YNFKEQ. The CDR3 loop spans 16 amino acids. CDR3 DNA sequence: TGTGCCAGCAGCCAAGAAGCTCCTAGCGGGTCCTACGAGCAGTACTTC. This gives the protein CASSQEAPSGSYEQYF.

V usage is TRBV18 and J usage is TRBJ2-7; the match to TRBD1 covers 9 bases. The germline gives CDR1 KGHSH, CDR2 LQKENI. The CDR3 covers 14 residues. V lost 5 bases, J lost 6 bases, and 8 bases stayed unmatched. Here the CDR3 reads CASSLDRGLSEQYF. The CDR3 DNA reads TGTGCCAGCTCATTAGACAGGGGGTTAAGCGAGCAGTACTTC.

The chain uses TRBV4-2 and TRBJ2-7, with 7 bases lining up with TRBD2. The germline V gene encodes CDR1 LGHNA and CDR2 YNFKEQ. V gave up 8 bases and J gave up 4 bases; unmatched junction bases: 17. The CDR3 spans 16 residues. The CDR3, as DNA: TGTGCCAGCTGCCTTGCTAGCGGAGGGGCCGAATACGAGCAGTACTTC. This codes for CASCLASGGAEYEQYF.

In this sample, this clonotype turned up a few times. The rearrangement joins TRBV27 to TRBJ1-6; tentatively, D is TRBD1 (5 bases). This CDR3 has 14 residues. V lost 3 bases, J lost 4 bases, and 7 bases lay in between. Germline V gene sequence: CDR1 MNHEY, CDR2 SMNVEV (reference sequence). The CDR3 loop reads CASSFGGYNSPLHF. The DNA for the CDR3 is TGTGCCAGCAGTTTCGGGGGTTATAATTCACCCCTCCACTTT.

V and J are TRBV28 and TRBJ2-1; 7 bases match TRBD2. The CDR3 spans 14 residues. After removal of 8 bases from V and 9 bases from J, the junction contained 13 bases not matched to a gene. CDR1 and CDR2 (germline): MDHEN, SYDVKM. The CDR3 coding sequence is TGTGCCAGCCGGGACTATGAGGTAGTGGGTGAGCAGTTCTTC. This encodes CASRDYEVVGEQFF.

In this sample, this clonotype turned up a few times. The chain recombines TRBV29-1 with TRBJ2-7, with D tentatively TRBD1 (6 bases). Looked up from germline, CDR1 is SQVTM and CDR2 is ANQGSEA. V shed 4 bases and J shed 7 bases, with 23 bases lying between them. The CDR3 covers 15 residues. As DNA, the CDR3 is TGCAGCGTTGGGGGATTAGGGGGATTAGCCGAGGAGCAGTACTTC. Protein: CSVGGLGGLAEEQYF.

V usage is TRBV7-8 and J usage is TRBJ2-7; 13 nucleotides match TRBD2. The germline CDR1 and CDR2 sequences are SGHVS and FQNEAQ. The length of the CDR3 is 16 residues. The V segment lost 1 base and the J segment 3 bases; nucleotides outside the gene matches: 3. The CDR3, as DNA: TGTGCCAGCAGCTTAGGACTAGCGGGAGGTGTCTACGAGCAGTACTTC. Protein sequence: CASSLGLAGGVYEQYF.